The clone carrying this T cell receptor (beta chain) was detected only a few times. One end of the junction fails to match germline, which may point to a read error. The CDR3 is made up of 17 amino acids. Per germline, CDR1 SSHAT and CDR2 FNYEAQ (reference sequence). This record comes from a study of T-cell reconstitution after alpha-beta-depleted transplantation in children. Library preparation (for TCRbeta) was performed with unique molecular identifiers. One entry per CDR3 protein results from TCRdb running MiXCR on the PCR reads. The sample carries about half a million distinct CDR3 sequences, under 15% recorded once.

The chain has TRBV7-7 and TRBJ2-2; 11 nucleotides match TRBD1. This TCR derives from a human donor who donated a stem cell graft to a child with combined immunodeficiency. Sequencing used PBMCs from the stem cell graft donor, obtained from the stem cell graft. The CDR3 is CASSPHPGQGAYGELFF. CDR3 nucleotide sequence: TGTGCTAGCAGCCCTCATCCAGGACAGGGGGCGTACGGGGAGCTGTTTTTT.